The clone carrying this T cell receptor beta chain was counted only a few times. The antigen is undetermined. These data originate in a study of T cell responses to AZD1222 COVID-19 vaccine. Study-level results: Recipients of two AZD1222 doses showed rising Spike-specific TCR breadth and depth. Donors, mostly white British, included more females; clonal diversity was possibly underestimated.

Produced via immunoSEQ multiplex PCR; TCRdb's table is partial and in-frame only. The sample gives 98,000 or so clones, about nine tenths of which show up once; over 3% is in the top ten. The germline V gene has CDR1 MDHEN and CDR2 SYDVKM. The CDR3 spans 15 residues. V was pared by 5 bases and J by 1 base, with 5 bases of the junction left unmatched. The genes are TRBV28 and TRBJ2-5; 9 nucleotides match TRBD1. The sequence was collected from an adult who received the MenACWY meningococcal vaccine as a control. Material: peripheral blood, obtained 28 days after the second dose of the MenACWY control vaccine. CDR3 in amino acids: CASSPDRGPQETQYF. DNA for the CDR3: TGTGCCAGCAGTCCGGACAGGGGTCCCCAAGAGACCCAGTACTTC. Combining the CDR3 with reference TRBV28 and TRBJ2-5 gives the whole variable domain DVKVTQSSRYLVKRTGEKVFLECVQDMDHENMFWYRQDPGLGLRLIYFSYDVKMKEKGDIPEGYSVSREKKERFSLILESASTNQTSMYLCASSPDRGPQETQYFGPGTRLLVL.